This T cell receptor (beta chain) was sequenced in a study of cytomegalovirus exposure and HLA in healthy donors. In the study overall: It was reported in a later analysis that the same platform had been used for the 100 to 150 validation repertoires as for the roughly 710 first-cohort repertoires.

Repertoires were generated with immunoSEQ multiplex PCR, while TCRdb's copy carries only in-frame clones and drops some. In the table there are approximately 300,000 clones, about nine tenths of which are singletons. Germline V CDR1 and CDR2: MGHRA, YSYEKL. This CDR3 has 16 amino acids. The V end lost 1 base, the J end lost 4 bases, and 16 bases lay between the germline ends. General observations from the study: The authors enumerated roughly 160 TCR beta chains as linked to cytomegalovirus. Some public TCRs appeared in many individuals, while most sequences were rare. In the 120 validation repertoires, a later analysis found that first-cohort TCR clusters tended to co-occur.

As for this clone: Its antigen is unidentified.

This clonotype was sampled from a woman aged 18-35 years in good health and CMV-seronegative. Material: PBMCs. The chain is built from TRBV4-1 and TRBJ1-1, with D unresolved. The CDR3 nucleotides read TGCGCCAGCAGCCAAGGTCTGCAGGTCCACTCCACTGAAGCTTTCTTT. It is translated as CASSQGLQVHSTEAFF.